This T cell receptor (beta chain) was obtained from a study of shared clonotypes between healthy human individuals. The germline V gene has CDR1 SGHRS and CDR2 YFSETQ. This CDR3 is 16 amino acids long. V lost 4 bases, J lost 4 bases, and 9 bases stayed unmatched. General study results and limits: Rarefaction gave evidence that sorted-subset sequencing remained incomplete despite large depth.

Concerning this clone: Its antigen is undetermined.

The authors loaded around 190 ng DNA, approximately 30,000 T cell genomes, into sorted-subset replicate PCRs. The table came from immunoSEQ multiplex PCR; TCRdb's copy has only in-frame clones and leaves some out. The sample lists around 2.5 million clones; 80% to 95% were seen once. The chain recombines TRBV5-1 with TRBJ2-2; 8 positions match TRBD1. This sequence was found in a man between 18 and 29 years old in good health. Some clones in this sample may be carry-over from other donors' samples. Material for sequencing was naive CD4+ T cells from PBMCs. Specified subset: CD45RA+ positively selected. The CDR3: CASSNPRGRATGELFF. The DNA of the CDR3 is TGCGCCAGCAGCAACCCCAGGGGGCGCGCCACCGGGGAGCTGTTTTTT.